These T cell receptor beta chains were read from a single sample in a study of T cells after yellow fever vaccination. TCRdb passed the 5' RACE reads through MiXCR, listing each CDR3 protein once. The table has approximately 550,000 distinct CDR3 sequences, about a fifth seen once. The sample consisted of PBMCs, taken 15 days after the yellow fever booster vaccination. All receptors come from a man aged 25-40 years who received the YFV17D yellow fever vaccine. Each CDR3 is given with its conserved first and last residue. A D gene is named only where the DNA matches it firmly. Only some rows state a clone size, as once, few, many or a class for expanded clones.

clone size	D gene	V gene	J gene	CDR3 protein	CDR3 DNA
-	TRBD1	TRBV20-1	TRBJ2-7	CSARDRDRPYEQYF	TGCAGTGCTAGAGATCGGGACAGACCCTACGAGCAGTACTTC
few	-	TRBV27	TRBJ2-7	CASSSQSKGPASDF	TGTGCCAGCAGTTCTCAGTCGAAGGGGCCCGCTTCGGACTTC
few	-	TRBV7-9	TRBJ2-3	CASNPPSTDTQYF	TGTGCCAGCAATCCCCCGAGCACAGATACGCAGTATTTT
few	-	TRBV20-1	TRBJ2-7	CSSGPAMVVGEQYF	TGCAGCTCCGGGCCTGCGATGGTAGTAGGCGAGCAGTACTTC
-	-	TRBV10-3	TRBJ2-1	CAISEGGRGQFF	TGTGCCATCAGTGAGGGCGGACGCGGGCAGTTCTTC
few	-	TRBV20-1	TRBJ2-7	CSASSQAYEQYF	TGCAGTGCTAGTTCCCAGGCCTACGAGCAGTACTTC
few	TRBD2	TRBV29-1	TRBJ2-3	CSVVLAGARDTQYF	TGCAGCGTTGTACTAGCGGGGGCACGAGATACGCAGTATTTT
-	TRBD2	TRBV5-1	TRBJ2-1	CASSSPTSGGNEQFF	TGCGCCAGCAGCAGTCCGACTAGCGGGGGCAATGAGCAGTTCTTC
-	TRBD1	TRBV5-1	TRBJ2-3	CASSVGQGHTDTQYF	TGCGCCAGCAGCGTGGGACAGGGACACACAGATACGCAGTATTTT
few	TRBD1	TRBV18	TRBJ2-1	CASSQTARGNEQFF	TGTGCCAGCTCACAAACGGCCAGGGGGAATGAGCAGTTCTTC
few	TRBD1	TRBV7-3	TRBJ2-1	CASGTGTGEYNEQFF	TGTGCCAGCGGAACCGGGACAGGGGAATACAATGAGCAGTTCTTC
-	-	TRBV4-1	TRBJ1-3	CASSQDIGWAGRGLAGNTIYF	TGCGCCAGCAGCCAAGATATTGGGTGGGCAGGGAGAGGCCTTGCTGGAAACACCATATATTTT
few	-	TRBV2	TRBJ2-5	CASSVRQQETQYF	TGTGCCAGCAGTGTAAGACAGCAAGAGACCCAGTACTTC
-	TRBD1	TRBV29-1	TRBJ1-2	CSVTGGGYGYTF	TGCAGCGTGACAGGGGGCGGCTATGGCTACACCTTC
-	-	TRBV12-3/TRBV12-4	TRBJ1-4	CASSLGFATNEKLFF	TGTGCCAGCAGTTTAGGGTTTGCAACTAATGAAAAACTGTTTTTT
-	TRBD2	TRBV5-1	TRBJ2-1	CASSLQRESYNEQFF	TGCGCCAGCAGCTTACAGCGGGAGTCCTACAATGAGCAGTTCTTC
few	TRBD2	TRBV28	TRBJ2-3	CASSLPPGGLGDTQYF	TGTGCCAGCAGTTTACCTCCGGGAGGCCTCGGAGATACGCAGTATTTT
few	-	TRBV7-2	TRBJ2-7	CASSLGQLLKYEQYF	TGTGCCAGCAGCTTAGGACAGCTCCTGAAGTACGAGCAGTACTTC
many	-	TRBV20-1	TRBJ2-1	CSAPLWNEQFF	TGCAGTGCTCCGCTCTGGAATGAGCAGTTCTTC
few	TRBD1	TRBV3-1	TRBJ1-4	CASEDHTGANEKLFF	TGTGCCAGCGAAGACCATACAGGGGCTAATGAAAAACTGTTTTTT
few	-	TRBV25-1	TRBJ2-1	CASSEPRRHNEQFF	TGTGCCAGCAGTGAGCCCAGACGCCACAATGAGCAGTTCTTC
few	TRBD2	TRBV20-1	TRBJ2-1	CSARRGLAAYNEQFF	TGCAGTGCTAGGCGGGGACTAGCGGCTTACAATGAGCAGTTCTTC
-	-	TRBV7-2	TRBJ2-7	CASSPQAGGAYEQYF	TGTGCCAGCAGCCCTCAAGCGGGTGGGGCCTACGAGCAGTACTTC
-	-	TRBV7-3	TRBJ2-2	CASSSPGVTGELFF	TGTGCCAGCAGCTCGCCAGGGGTTACCGGGGAGCTGTTTTTT